This T cell receptor beta chain is from a study of Graves' ophthalmopathy and Graves' hyperthyroidism (dated by TCRdb to the late 2010s). Notes on the research overall: Peripheral blood was collected at initial diagnosis, prior to any treatment. The study used TCR beta repertoire signatures to distinguish Graves' ophthalmopathy from Graves' hyperthyroidism and to predict progression to ophthalmopathy. In total, 135 blood samples were TCR-sequenced: around 42 ophthalmopathy, some 75 hyperthyroidism and roughly 17 hyperthyroidism-to-ophthalmopathy patients. To explore V-J signatures that separate ophthalmopathy from hyperthyroidism, a discovery set of about 98 patients was enrolled, consisting of about 41 with ophthalmopathy and about 60 with stable hyperthyroidism. An independent validation cohort was composed of 18 hyperthyroidism patients and roughly 16 patients who later progressed from hyperthyroidism to ophthalmopathy. In roughly 6 hyperthyroidism patients, T-cell repertoires of thyroid tissue and blood were compared. Following sampling, methimazole starting at 30 mg daily was administered to hyperthyroidism patients, and high-dose intravenous methylprednisolone was administered to ophthalmopathy patients. For training and testing, the 100 or so patients in the discovery cohort were randomly divided in a 7:3 ratio.

Paper-wide results and their limitations: In validation, the model predicted ophthalmopathy progression with 55% to 71% sensitivity and roughly 72% specificity; roughly eleven predicted patients were CT-confirmed with GO in a median of 6.5 months. No statistical method was used to predetermine the sample size, and group allocation was not hidden from the investigators. Most expanded thyroid clonotypes with a frequency above 0.001 also appeared in blood, which suggests that blood repertoires may reflect the immune response in the thyroid. In cross-validation, the 13-signature model distinguished ophthalmopathy from stable hyperthyroidism with less than 90% sensitivity and approximately 81% specificity, while in the test set the corresponding values were approximately 80% and 75%.

This clonotype occurred many times. This clone's antigen is unknown. No much larger clonotype is one base removed from it; base qualities were not supplied. TCR beta CDR3 regions were amplified from RNA transcripts for repertoire sequencing. A first-round RT-PCR used HTBI primers with the Qiagen OneStep RT-PCR kit, followed by a second-round multiplex PCR, size selection and purification. Libraries were sequenced paired-end with 100 bp reads on an Illumina HiSeq2000. As for the original processing: SOAPnuke was used to process the reads, throwing out any read that had adapters, had uncalled bases, had a mean Phred below 15, or lacked an exact constant-primer or identifier match. COPE v1.2.5 was used to merge high-quality paired reads. Each unique nucleotide sequence was treated as a clonotype, and MiTCR v1.1 was used to align the clonotypes to the IMGT TRB V, D and J references. Only V-J combinations with frequency above 0.0001 were analysed, covering 99.2% of repertoires. For each V-J combination, a TCR clonal expansion and chaos score was defined as the ratio of F50 clonal expansion to chaos observed in the TCRdist matrix. Welch's t-statistics and random forest were used to reduce the features to some 13 V-J combinations, which were then used as input to a naive Bayes classifier. The Morisita-Horn index was used to measure how similar the thyroid and blood repertoires were. TCRdb's own reprocessing of the public reads used fastp at Q25 and MiXCR and kept productive beta chains. A single entry per CDR3 protein holds the most common genes and DNA from its merged rows. Here the V and J calls rest on TCRdb's processing, not on the authors' analysis. This sample gives about half a million distinct CDR3 sequences in total; approximately 14% of them show up just once. The ten largest clonotypes hold approximately 9.8% of the sample.

Ophthalmopathy patients were characterized by moderately to severely active disease, a Clinical Activity Score of at least 3, a NOSPECS grade of at least 4, and a disease duration under 3 months. Anyone with other autoimmune diseases, uncontrolled infections, pregnancy or lactation was excluded from the study. Clinical symptoms, serum thyroxine, TRAb, thyroid ultrasound and orbital computed tomography formed the basis of the diagnosis. Using Ficoll-Paque density gradient centrifugation, PBMCs were isolated from approximately 11 ml of fresh peripheral blood. Total RNA was extracted using Trizol reagent, and RNA quality was checked on an Agilent 2100 Bioanalyzer. The sequencing sample was made of blood. The receptor was isolated from a woman in her 30s with Graves' ophthalmopathy. Donor details come from another sample of the same person, matched by shared clones.

CDR3 loop: CASSSALGRRAGELFF. The DNA reads TGTGCCAGCAGTTCCGCCTTAGGGAGGAGGGCCGGGGAGCTGTTTTTT. The rearrangement combines TRBV28 with TRBJ2-2; the D gene is perhaps TRBD2, on 6 matching bases. The CDR3 spans 16 residues, from the cysteine through the phenylalanine. Solely the CDR3 DNA is kept, with 48 bases framed from the first base. V gives up 4 bases and J gives up 6 bases, and the segment between their germline ends measures 18 bases. According to the germline V gene, CDR1 reads MDHEN and CDR2 reads SYDVKM.